What follows is one T cell receptor (beta chain) and its context. One junction end disagrees with the germline gene, perhaps due to a read error. Some clones are missing from TCRdb's copy, which holds only in-frame ones; the method was immunoSEQ multiplex PCR. Altogether approximately 390,000 clones are present, roughly 89% being singletons, with the ten largest covering 6% to 7.5%. Germline CDR1 reads SGHTA; CDR2 reads FQGTGA. There are 14 residues in the CDR3. This specimen belongs to a study of blood T cell repertoires in COVID-19. The chain uses TRBV7-3 and TRBJ2-7; perhaps TRBD2 as D (6 bases). This TCR derives from a man aged 18 to 29 with active or convalescent COVID-19. The sequencing input was peripheral blood. Here the CDR3 reads CASSLTAGSSEQYF. The CDR3 DNA is TGTGCCAGCAGCTTAACGGCGGGGTCCTCCGAGCAGTACTTC.